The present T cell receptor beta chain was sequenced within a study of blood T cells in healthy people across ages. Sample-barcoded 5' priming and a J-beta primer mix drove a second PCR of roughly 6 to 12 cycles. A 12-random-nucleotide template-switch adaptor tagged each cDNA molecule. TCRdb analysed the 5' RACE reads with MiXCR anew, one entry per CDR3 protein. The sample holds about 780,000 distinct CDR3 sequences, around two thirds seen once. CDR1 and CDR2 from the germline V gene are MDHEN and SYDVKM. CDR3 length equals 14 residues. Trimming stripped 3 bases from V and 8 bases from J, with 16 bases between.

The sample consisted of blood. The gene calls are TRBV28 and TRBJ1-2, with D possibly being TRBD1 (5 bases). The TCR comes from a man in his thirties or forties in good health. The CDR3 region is CASSFQWDPEGYTF. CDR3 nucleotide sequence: TGTGCCAGCAGTTTTCAGTGGGACCCAGAGGGCTACACCTTC.